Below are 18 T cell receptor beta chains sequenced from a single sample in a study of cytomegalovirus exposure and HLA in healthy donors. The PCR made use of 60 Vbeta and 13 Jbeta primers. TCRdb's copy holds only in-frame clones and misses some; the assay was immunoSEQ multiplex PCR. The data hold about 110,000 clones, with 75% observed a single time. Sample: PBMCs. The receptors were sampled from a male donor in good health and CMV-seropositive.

CDR3 bases: TGTGCCAGCAGCTTAGCGCTGGAGTACGAGCAGTACTTC. Its translation: CASSLALEYEQYF. The chain combines TRBV7-2 with TRBJ2-7; no reliable D call. Germline V gives CDR1 SGHTA, CDR2 FQGNSA. The CDR3 is 13 amino acids. V was shortened by 0 bases and J by 4 bases, with 7 bases between the two germline ends.

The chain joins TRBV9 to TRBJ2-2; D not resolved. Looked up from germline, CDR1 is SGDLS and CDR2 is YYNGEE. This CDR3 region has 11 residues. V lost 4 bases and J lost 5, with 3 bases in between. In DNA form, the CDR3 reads TGTGCCAGCAGCCTAACCGGGGAGCTGTTTTTT. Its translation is CASSLTGELFF.

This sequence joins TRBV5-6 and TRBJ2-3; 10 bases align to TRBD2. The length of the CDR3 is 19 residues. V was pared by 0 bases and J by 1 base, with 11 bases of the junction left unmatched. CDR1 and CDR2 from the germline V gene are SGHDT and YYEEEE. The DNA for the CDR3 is TGTGCCAGCAGCTTGGCCGGGGTAGCGGGGGGATTGGGCACAGATACGCAGTATTTT. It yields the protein CASSLAGVAGGLGTDTQYF.

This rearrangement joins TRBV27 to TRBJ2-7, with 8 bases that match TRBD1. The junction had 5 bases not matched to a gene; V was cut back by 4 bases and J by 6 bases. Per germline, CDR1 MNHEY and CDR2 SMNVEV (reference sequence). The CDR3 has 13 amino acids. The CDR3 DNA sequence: TGTGCCAGCAGTTATGACAGGGGTCTCGAGCAGTACTTC. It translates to CASSYDRGLEQYF.

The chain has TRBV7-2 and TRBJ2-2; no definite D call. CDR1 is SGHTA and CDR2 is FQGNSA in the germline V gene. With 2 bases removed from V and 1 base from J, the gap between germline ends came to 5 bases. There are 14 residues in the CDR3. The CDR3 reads CASSLRQNTGELFF. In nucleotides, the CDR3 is TGTGCCAGCAGCTTAAGACAGAACACCGGGGAGCTGTTTTTT.

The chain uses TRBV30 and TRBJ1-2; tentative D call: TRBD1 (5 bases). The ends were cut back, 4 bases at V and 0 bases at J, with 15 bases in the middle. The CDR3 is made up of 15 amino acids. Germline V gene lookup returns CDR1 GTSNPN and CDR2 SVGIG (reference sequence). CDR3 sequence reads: CAWTTSRASNYGYTF. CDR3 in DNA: TGTGCCTGGACCACAAGCAGGGCCTCTAACTATGGCTACACCTTC. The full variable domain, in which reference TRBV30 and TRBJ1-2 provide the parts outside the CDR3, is SQTIHQWPATLVQPVGSPLSLECTVEGTSNPNLYWYRQAAGRGLQLLFYSVGIGQISSEVPQNLSASRPQDRQFILSSKKLLLSDSGFYLCAWTTSRASNYGYTFGSGTRLTVV.

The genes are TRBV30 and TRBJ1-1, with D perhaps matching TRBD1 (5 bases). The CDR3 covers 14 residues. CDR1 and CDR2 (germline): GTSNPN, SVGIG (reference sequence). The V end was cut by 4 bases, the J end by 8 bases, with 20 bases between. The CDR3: CAWTSDRPGREAFF. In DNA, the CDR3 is TGTGCCTGGACTTCCGACAGACCCGGGAGGGAAGCTTTCTTT.

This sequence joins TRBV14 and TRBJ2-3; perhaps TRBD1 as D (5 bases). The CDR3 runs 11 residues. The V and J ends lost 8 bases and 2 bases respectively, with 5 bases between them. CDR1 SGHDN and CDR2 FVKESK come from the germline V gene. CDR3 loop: CASGHTDTQYF. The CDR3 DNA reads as TGTGCCAGCGGACACACAGATACGCAGTATTTT. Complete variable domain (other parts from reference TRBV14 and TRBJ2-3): EAGVTQFPSHSVIEKGQTVTLRCDPISGHDNLYWYRRVMGKEIKFLLHFVKESKQDESGMPNNRFLAERTGGTYSTLKVQPAELEDSGVYFCASGHTDTQYFGPGTRLTVL.

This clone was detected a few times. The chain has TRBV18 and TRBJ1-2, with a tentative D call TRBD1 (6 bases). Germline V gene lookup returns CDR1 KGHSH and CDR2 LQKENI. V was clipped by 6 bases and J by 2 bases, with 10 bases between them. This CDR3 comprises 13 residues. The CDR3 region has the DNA TGTGCCAGCTCCCCAGGACAGAACTATGGCTACACCTTC. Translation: CASSPGQNYGYTF.

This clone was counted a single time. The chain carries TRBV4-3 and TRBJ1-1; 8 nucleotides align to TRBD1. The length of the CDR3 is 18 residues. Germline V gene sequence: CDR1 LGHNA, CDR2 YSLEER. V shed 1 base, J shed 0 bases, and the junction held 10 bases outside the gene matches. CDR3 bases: TGCGCCAGCAGCCAAGTAGCGGTACAGGGGGGGATGAACACTGAAGCTTTCTTT. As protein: CASSQVAVQGGMNTEAFF.

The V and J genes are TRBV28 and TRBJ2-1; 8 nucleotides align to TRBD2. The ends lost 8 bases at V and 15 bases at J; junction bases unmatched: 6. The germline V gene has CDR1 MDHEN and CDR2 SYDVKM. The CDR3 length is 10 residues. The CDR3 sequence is CASGGGLPFF. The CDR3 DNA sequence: TGTGCCAGCGGCGGGGGGTTACCGTTCTTC. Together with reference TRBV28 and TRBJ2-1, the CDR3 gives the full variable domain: DVKVTQSSRYLVKRTGEKVFLECVQDMDHENMFWYRQDPGLGLRLIYFSYDVKMKEKGDIPEGYSVSREKKERFSLILESASTNQTSMYLCASGGGLPFFGPGTRLTVL.

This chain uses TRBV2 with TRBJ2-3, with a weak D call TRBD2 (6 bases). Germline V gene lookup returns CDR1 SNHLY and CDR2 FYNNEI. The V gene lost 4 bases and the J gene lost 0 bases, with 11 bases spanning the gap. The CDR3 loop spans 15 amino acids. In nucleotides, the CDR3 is TGTGCCAGCAGTGCCGGGGGAGCTAGCACAGATACGCAGTATTTT. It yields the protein CASSAGGASTDTQYF.

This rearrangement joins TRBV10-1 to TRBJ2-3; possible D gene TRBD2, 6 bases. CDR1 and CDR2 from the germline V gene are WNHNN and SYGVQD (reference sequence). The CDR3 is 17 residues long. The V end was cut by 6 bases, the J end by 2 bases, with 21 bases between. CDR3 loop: CASSDTWGWGLTDTQYF. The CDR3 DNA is TGCGCCAGCAGCGATACTTGGGGCTGGGGACTCACAGATACGCAGTATTTT.

The CDR3 DNA is TGTGCCAGCAGTGTGCACAGGGGAGCTTTCTTT. It specifies CASSVHRGAFF. The chain has TRBV2 and TRBJ1-1; 7 bases are a match to TRBD1. V lost 4 bases to trimming and J lost 10 bases; unmatched junction nucleotides: 3. The CDR3 has 11 residues. Germline lookup yields CDR1 SNHLY and CDR2 FYNNEI.

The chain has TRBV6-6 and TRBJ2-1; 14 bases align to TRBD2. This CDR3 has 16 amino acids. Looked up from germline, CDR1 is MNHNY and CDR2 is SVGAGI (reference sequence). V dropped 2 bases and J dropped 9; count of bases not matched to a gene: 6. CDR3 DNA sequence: TGTGCCAGCAGTTACGGACTAGCGGGGGGCCCGGGTGAGCAGTTCTTC. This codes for CASSYGLAGGPGEQFF.

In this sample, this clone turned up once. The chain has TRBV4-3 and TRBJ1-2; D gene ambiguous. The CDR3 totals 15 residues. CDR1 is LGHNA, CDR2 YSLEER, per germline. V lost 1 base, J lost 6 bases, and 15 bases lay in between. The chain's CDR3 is CASSQAIWARNGYTF. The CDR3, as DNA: TGCGCCAGCAGCCAAGCAATCTGGGCCCGGAATGGCTACACCTTC.

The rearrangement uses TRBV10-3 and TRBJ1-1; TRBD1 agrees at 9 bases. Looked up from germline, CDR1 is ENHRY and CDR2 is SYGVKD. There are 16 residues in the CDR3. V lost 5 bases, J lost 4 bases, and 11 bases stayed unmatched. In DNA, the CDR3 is TGTGCCATCAGTCCGGGACAGGGCGCGGGGAGCACTGAAGCTTTCTTT. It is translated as CAISPGQGAGSTEAFF.

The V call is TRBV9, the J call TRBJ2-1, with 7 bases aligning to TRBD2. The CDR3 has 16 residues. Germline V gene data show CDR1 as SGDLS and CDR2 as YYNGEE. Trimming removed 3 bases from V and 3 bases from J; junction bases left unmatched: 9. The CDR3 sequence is CASSGLTGTNYNEQFF. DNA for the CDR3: TGTGCCAGCAGCGGACTCACCGGGACTAACTACAATGAGCAGTTCTTC.